This TCR beta chain stems from a study of blood T cell repertoires in COVID-19. Study overall: The origin of the acute and convalescent COVID-19 samples was the United States, Italy and Spain. Nucleic acid was either cDNA or gDNA, and it came from T cells, B-cell-depleted T cells, or PBMCs.

Germline V CDR1 and CDR2: PRHDT, FYEKMQ (reference sequence). This CDR3 has 15 residues. Losses at the gene ends were 5 bases for V and 4 bases for J; bases not matched to a gene: 3. Original analysis: Scientists estimated how many nucleated cells there were by amplifying reference gene primers. The method was immunoSEQ multiplex PCR; TCRdb's version includes in-frame clones alone and lacks a portion of them. V and J calls and clone size come straight from that table; D and trimming were deduced from the DNA. The sample carries roughly 140,000 clones, roughly nine tenths recorded once. This clonotype was obtained from an older woman with acute or convalescent COVID-19. Source material: peripheral blood. The chain couples TRBV13 to TRBJ2-7, with 15 bases identical to TRBD2. CDR3 nucleotides: TGTGCCAGCAGCGGACTAGCGGGGGGGAATTACGAGCAGTACTTC. This gives the protein CASSGLAGGNYEQYF. The entire variable domain, with the rest obtained from reference TRBV13 and TRBJ2-7, is as follows: AAGVIQSPRHLIKEKRETATLKCYPIPRHDTVYWYQQGPGQDPQFLISFYEKMQSDKGSIPDRFSAQQFSDYHSELNMSSLELGDSALYFCASSGLAGGNYEQYFGPGTRLTVT.